Shown below are 17 T cell receptor beta chains from a single sample sequenced in a study of blood T cell repertoires in COVID-19. The assay was immunoSEQ multiplex PCR, and TCRdb's table has in-frame clones only and misses some. This table has some 460,000 clones, around 87% appearing once. The sequenced sample consisted of PBMCs or T cells enriched from blood (not recorded which). Receptors were obtained from a woman between 18 and 29 years old who had recovered from COVID-19.

In regard to this clone: In the same sample, other DNA sequences code for this CDR3. The chain employs TRBV7-2 and TRBJ2-5, with 7 bases fitting TRBD1. V trimming: 2 bases; J trimming: 3 bases; junction bases outside the gene matches: 0. The CDR3 runs 13 residues. CDR1 is SGHTA, CDR2 FQGNSA, per germline. The CDR3 DNA reads as TGTGCCAGCAGCTTAACAGGGGAAGAGACCCAGTACTTC. It translates to CASSLTGEETQYF.

This clone was seen a single time. V is TRBV11-2 and J is TRBJ2-5; TRBD2 matches at 7 bases. From germline, CDR1 is SGHAT and CDR2 FQNNGV. The CDR3 runs to 18 residues. After removal of 1 base from V and 4 bases from J, the junction contained 15 bases not matched to a gene. The CDR3 here is CASSLVPTGGGFGETQYF. CDR3 DNA sequence: TGTGCCAGCAGCTTAGTCCCGACGGGGGGAGGATTCGGAGAGACCCAGTACTTC. The full variable domain, in which reference TRBV11-2 and TRBJ2-5 provide the parts outside the CDR3, is EAGVAQSPRYKIIEKRQSVAFWCNPISGHATLYWYQQILGQGPKLLIQFQNNGVVDDSQLPKDRFSAERLKGVDSTLKIQPAKLEDSAVYLCASSLVPTGGGFGETQYFGPGTRLLVL.

This rearrangement joins TRBV6-5 to TRBJ1-5, with D maybe TRBD1 (5 bases). V lost 7 bases and J 6 bases, leaving 16 bases between the germline ends. Germline loops: CDR1 MNHEY, CDR2 SVGAGI. CDR3 length equals 14 residues. The CDR3 nucleotides are TGTGCCAGCACTCCCAATTGGGGCCTTCAGCCCCAGCATTTT. Protein: CASTPNWGLQPQHF.

This clone was picked up one time. The V call is TRBV30, the J call TRBJ1-5; D not resolved. The CDR3 has 13 amino acids. The V end was cut by 3 bases, the J end by 2 bases, with 8 bases between. Germline CDR1 is GTSNPN and CDR2 is SVGIG (reference sequence). The CDR3: CAWRAGRNQPQHF. The CDR3 DNA is TGTGCCTGGAGGGCAGGTCGCAATCAGCCCCAGCATTTT.

V usage is TRBV27 and J usage is TRBJ2-1; D is perhaps TRBD2 (5 bases). CDR1 is MNHEY, CDR2 SMNVEV, per germline (reference sequence). The CDR3 spans 14 residues. The ends were cut back, 5 bases at V and 3 bases at J, with 11 bases in the middle. The CDR3 is CASSRLSNYNEQFF. The CDR3 bases are TGTGCCAGCAGTCGACTATCTAACTACAATGAGCAGTTCTTC.

This chain joins TRBV20-1 and TRBJ1-4; 8 bases are shared with TRBD1. Germline V gives CDR1 DFQATT, CDR2 SNEGSKA (reference sequence). CDR3 length: 14 residues. V was clipped by 3 bases and J by 6 bases; unmatched bases: 6. The CDR3, as DNA: TGCAGTGCTAGTGACGACAGGGGAGATGAAAAACTGTTTTTT. As protein: CSASDDRGDEKLFF.

In DNA form, the CDR3 reads TGTGCCAGCAGTCCTGCGGACAGGGCTAACACTGAAGCTTTCTTT. Amino acid sequence: CASSPADRANTEAFF. V is TRBV27 and J is TRBJ1-1; 8 bases agree with TRBD1. The V gene end was trimmed by 5 bases and the J gene end by 2 bases; junction bases not matched to a gene: 7. This CDR3 has 15 amino acids. The germline V gene has CDR1 MNHEY and CDR2 SMNVEV (reference sequence).

V usage is TRBV28 and J usage is TRBJ1-5, with D tentatively TRBD1 (6 bases). Germline V gives CDR1 MDHEN, CDR2 SYDVKM. The CDR3 totals 16 residues. Trimming removed 2 bases from V and 0 bases from J, with 11 bases in between. The chain's CDR3 is CASSLVGQYSNQPQHF. Here the CDR3 DNA reads TGTGCCAGCAGTTTAGTAGGACAGTATAGCAATCAGCCCCAGCATTTT.

This clone was found once. V usage is TRBV15 and J usage is TRBJ1-5; 9 bases align to TRBD1. The V segment lost 4 bases and the J segment 2 bases; nucleotides outside the gene matches: 6. The V gene's germline CDR1 is LNHNV and CDR2 YYDKDF (reference sequence). The CDR3 is 16 amino acids. The CDR3 nucleotides are TGTGCCACCAGCATAGCCCGGGACAGGGGCAATCAGCCCCAGCATTTT. The encoded protein is CATSIARDRGNQPQHF. Using reference TRBV15 and TRBJ1-5 for the parts outside the CDR3, the full variable domain is DAMVIQNPRYQVTQFGKPVTLSCSQTLNHNVMYWYQQKSSQAPKLLFHYYDKDFNNEADTPDNFQSRRPNTSFCFLDIRSPGLGDTAMYLCATSIARDRGNQPQHFGDGTRLSIL.

V gene TRBV24-1 combines with J gene TRBJ2-3, with 7 bases fitting TRBD2. With V trimmed by 2 bases and J by 1 base, 5 bases remained unmatched. There are 16 residues in the CDR3. CDR1 is KGHDR and CDR2 is SFDVKD in the germline V gene. CDR3 bases: TGTGCCACCAGTGATTGGGGAGGGTCTGGCACAGATACGCAGTATTTT. Its protein product is CATSDWGGSGTDTQYF.

This rearrangement joins TRBV28 to TRBJ2-7, with 7 nucleotides matching TRBD1. The germline CDR1 and CDR2 sequences are MDHEN and SYDVKM. This CDR3 comprises 14 residues. V lost 4 bases and J lost 2; bases outside the gene matches: 5. The CDR3 region is CASSYHRGPYEQYF. For the CDR3, the DNA is TGTGCCAGCAGTTACCACAGGGGACCCTACGAGCAGTACTTC.

V and J are TRBV12-5 and TRBJ1-5; 10 bases align to TRBD1. After removal of 6 bases from V and 4 bases from J, the junction contained 6 bases not matched to a gene. The V gene's germline CDR1 is LGHNT and CDR2 FRNRAP. This CDR3 comprises 15 residues. The CDR3 protein is CASGPPGQGNQPQHF. CDR3 bases: TGTGCTAGTGGACCACCGGGACAGGGGAATCAGCCCCAGCATTTT. The entire variable domain, with the rest obtained from reference TRBV12-5 and TRBJ1-5, is as follows: DARVTQTPRHKVTEMGQEVTMRCQPILGHNTVFWYRQTMMQGLELLAYFRNRAPLDDSGMPKDRFSAEMPDATLATLKIQPSEPRDSAVYFCASGPPGQGNQPQHFGDGTRLSIL.

This clone was observed once. The chain recombines TRBV7-9 with TRBJ1-2, with 8 bases that match TRBD1. Germline CDR1 reads SEHNR; CDR2 reads FQNEAQ (reference sequence). This CDR3 comprises 15 residues. The ends lost 3 bases at V and 5 bases at J; junction bases unmatched: 8. CDR3 residues: CASSFGQGSQYGYTF. Written as DNA, the CDR3 is TGTGCCAGCAGCTTCGGACAGGGTTCGCAGTATGGCTACACCTTC.

The V call is TRBV5-5, the J call TRBJ1-2, with 8 nucleotides matching TRBD1. The CDR3 is 16 amino acids. Germline CDR1 is SGHKS and CDR2 is YYEKEE (reference sequence). The V segment lost 5 bases and the J segment 5 bases; nucleotides outside the gene matches: 14. CDR3 bases: TGTGCCAGCAGGAGACAGGGGATGGGGGTTGAGTATGGCTACACCTTC. As protein: CASRRQGMGVEYGYTF.

The chain links TRBV29-1 to TRBJ2-2; 11 nucleotides line up with TRBD2. V dropped 7 bases and J dropped 6; count of bases not matched to a gene: 4. There are 13 residues in the CDR3. The germline V gene encodes CDR1 SQVTM and CDR2 ANQGSEA. The CDR3 sequence is CSGLAGYPGELFF. The CDR3 bases are TGCAGCGGACTAGCGGGGTATCCCGGGGAGCTGTTTTTT.

This chain's CDR3 is CASSPGPETQYF. The DNA of the CDR3 is TGTGCCAGCTCACCAGGGCCAGAGACCCAGTACTTC. This rearrangement joins TRBV18 to TRBJ2-5; D gene uncertain. The length of the CDR3 is 12 residues. Germline V gene sequence: CDR1 KGHSH, CDR2 LQKENI. Trimming removed 2 bases at V and 4 bases at J, with 5 bases between.

This rearrangement joins TRBV27 to TRBJ1-1; tentative D call: TRBD1 (5 bases). V shed 7 bases and J shed 6 bases, with 18 bases lying between them. This CDR3 comprises 14 residues. Germline V CDR1 and CDR2: MNHEY, SMNVEV (reference sequence). CDR3 in amino acids: CASINSPGGAEAFF. CDR3 nucleotide sequence: TGTGCCAGCATAAACAGCCCGGGAGGGGCTGAAGCTTTCTTT.